This entry describes one TCR beta chain. The target antigen is unknown. The sample comes from a study of early T cells in non-severe SARS-CoV-2 infection. Looking at the study overall: Chains were not paired, and sequencing was done on bulk RNA from unsorted whole blood. General study findings and limits: Clonotype matching in VDJdb favored anti-spike CD8 responses and did not capture private and CD4 specificities.

One entry per CDR3 protein, called by TCRdb with MiXCR from the 5' RACE reads. The table includes tens of thousands of distinct CDR3 sequences, roughly 6.6% detected once. Germline V gene data show CDR1 as SGDLS and CDR2 as YYNGEE. The V and J ends lost 4 bases and 2 bases respectively, with 10 bases between them. CDR3 length equals 14 residues. The material was whole blood, obtained at baseline. The chain joins TRBV9 to TRBJ2-1, with no clear D. The receptor was derived from an adult who was a healthcare worker with PCR-confirmed SARS-CoV-2 infection or an uninfected control (not recorded which). The CDR3 region is CASSLGPTYNEQFF. In nucleotides, the CDR3 is TGTGCCAGCAGCCTCGGCCCCACCTACAATGAGCAGTTCTTC.